One TCR beta chain is described in this entry. Its antigen is unknown. The data stem from a study of T cell responses to AZD1222 COVID-19 vaccine. Repertoires were generated with immunoSEQ multiplex PCR, while TCRdb's copy carries only in-frame clones and drops some. Of fewer than 100,000 clones in the sample, 85% to 95% were seen once. This CDR3 has 13 residues. Trimming pared 4 bases from V and 10 bases from J, leaving 17 bases between. Germline values: CDR1 SGHKS, CDR2 YYEKEE (reference sequence). Study conclusions and caveats: Rises in breadth and depth of Spike-specific TCRs came after two AZD1222 doses.

Sequenced material: peripheral blood, taken on day 0 of AZD1222 vaccination. The TCR sequence derives from an adult in good health. The rearrangement uses TRBV5-5 and TRBJ1-1, with D perhaps TRBD1 (6 bases). CDR3 loop: CASSLAGGPAAFF. Here the CDR3 DNA reads TGTGCCAGCAGCCTCGCCGGGGGCCCCGCAGCTTTCTTT.